These 23 T cell receptor beta chains were all obtained from the same sample, sequenced in a study of Ad26.COV2.S vaccination and SARS-CoV-2 variants. The repertoire was sequenced with immunoSEQ multiplex PCR; TCRdb's copy has only in-frame clones and lacks some. The sample lists under 550,000 clones; roughly 90% were seen once. Regarding treatment: some 19 received Ad26.COV2.S at low or high dose, single or two shots; five or six received placebo; per-sample allocation not given. After the first vaccine or placebo injection, samples were drawn on day 63. Sequences were derived from peripheral blood, sampled in a trial of Ad26.COV2.S vaccine versus placebo. The receptor set was obtained from a person aged 18-65 years who received the Ad26.COV2.S COVID-19 vaccine or a placebo.

The J gene is TRBJ2-2, the V gene TRBV29-1; no definite D call. Looked up from germline, CDR1 is SQVTM and CDR2 is ANQGSEA. There are 13 residues in the CDR3. Trimming shortened V by 3 bases and J by 2 bases, and 7 bases separated the two germline ends. The CDR3 DNA reads TGCAGCGTTGAGGGAACAAACACCGGGGAGCTGTTTTTT. Protein sequence: CSVEGTNTGELFF.

The J gene is TRBJ1-2, the V gene TRBV7-8, with a tentative D call TRBD1 (5 bases). V lost 1 base to trimming and J lost 4 bases, with 16 bases between them. Per germline, CDR1 SGHVS and CDR2 FQNEAQ. This CDR3 spans 16 amino acids. The CDR3 here is CASSLDPGDGPYGYTF. The CDR3 nucleotides are TGTGCCAGCAGCTTAGATCCCGGGGACGGACCCTATGGCTACACCTTC. Looking up the rest from reference TRBV7-8 and TRBJ1-2 gives the full variable domain: GAGVSQSPRYKVAKRGQDVALRCDPISGHVSLFWYQQALGQGPEFLTYFQNEAQLDKSGLPSDRFFAERPEGSVSTLKIQRTQQEDSAVYLCASSLDPGDGPYGYTFGSGTRLTVV.

The V call is TRBV6-2 or TRBV6-3, the J call TRBJ2-5; 8 bases are a match to TRBD2. Germline CDR1 MNHEY, CDR2 SVGEGT. The J segment lost 4 bases and the V segment lost 8 bases, leaving 6 bases of the junction unmatched. This CDR3 is 13 amino acids long. The CDR3, as DNA: TGTGCCAGCCGCCCGGGAGGGAGAGAGACCCAGTACTTC. It codes for CASRPGGRETQYF.

The rearrangement uses TRBV9 and TRBJ1-3, with D perhaps matching TRBD1 (5 bases). The V gene lost 4 bases and the J gene lost 0 bases, with 17 bases spanning the gap. This CDR3 contains 17 residues. Germline CDR1 reads SGDLS; CDR2 reads YYNGEE. CDR3 sequence: CASSISTPRDSGNTIYF. In DNA, the CDR3 is TGTGCCAGCAGCATCTCCACCCCCAGGGACTCTGGAAACACCATATATTTT.

The chain recombines TRBV5-4 with TRBJ2-7, with 10 positions matching TRBD1. V shed 4 bases and J 3 bases; nucleotides not matched to a gene: 4. There are 14 residues in the CDR3. Germline-derived CDR1 and CDR2 are SGHNT and YYREEE (reference sequence). CDR3 bases: TGTGCCAGCAGCCCGGGACAGGGGAACTACGAGCAGTACTTC. Its translation is CASSPGQGNYEQYF.

V and J are TRBV4-1 and TRBJ2-7; TRBD1 might be the D (5 bases). The V and J ends lost 0 bases and 1 base respectively, with 10 bases between them. CDR3 size: 15 residues. CDR1 and CDR2 (germline): MGHRA, YSYEKL. CDR3 in DNA: TGCGCCAGCAGCCAAGATCGTCAGGGATCCTACGAGCAGTACTTC. Translating it yields CASSQDRQGSYEQYF.

This clone appeared a single time. This sequence joins TRBV7-8 and TRBJ1-1; D gene uncertain. Trimming took 2 bases from V and 0 from J, leaving 7 bases between them. CDR3 length equals 14 residues. CDR1 SGHVS and CDR2 FQNEAQ come from the germline V gene. The CDR3 DNA follows: TGTGCCAGCAGCTTAACAGTCTTGAACACTGAAGCTTTCTTT. The encoded protein is CASSLTVLNTEAFF. The whole variable domain, filled in from reference TRBV7-8 and TRBJ1-1, reads GAGVSQSPRYKVAKRGQDVALRCDPISGHVSLFWYQQALGQGPEFLTYFQNEAQLDKSGLPSDRFFAERPEGSVSTLKIQRTQQEDSAVYLCASSLTVLNTEAFFGQGTRLTVV.

The genes are TRBV10-3 and TRBJ1-1; 7 bases align to TRBD1. The ends lost 11 bases at V and 3 bases at J; junction bases unmatched: 9. This CDR3 is 13 amino acids long. Looked up from germline, CDR1 is ENHRY and CDR2 is SYGVKD. This CDR3 is CASGQAGYTEAFF. The CDR3 DNA follows: TGTGCCTCTGGACAGGCGGGGTACACTGAAGCTTTCTTT.

The chain uses TRBV7-2 and TRBJ1-1; D unresolved. The CDR3 has 13 amino acids. The V end was cut by 1 base, the J end by 2 bases, with 5 bases between. Germline V gives CDR1 SGHTA, CDR2 FQGNSA. DNA of the CDR3: TGTGCCAGCAGCTTAGTCGACAACACTGAAGCTTTCTTT. Protein product: CASSLVDNTEAFF.

The CDR3 coding sequence is TGTGCCAGCAGCTTGGAAAGCTCCTACAATGAGCAGTTCTTC. It specifies CASSLESSYNEQFF. This chain joins TRBV5-5 and TRBJ2-1; D is unclear. Germline loops: CDR1 SGHKS, CDR2 YYEKEE (reference sequence). V lost 0 bases and J 0 bases, leaving 4 bases between the germline ends. The CDR3 covers 14 residues.

The CDR3 spells CASSQGVTSPLHF. CDR3 DNA sequence: TGCGCCAGCAGTCAAGGGGTAACGTCACCCCTCCACTTT. The rearrangement joins TRBV23-1 to TRBJ1-6; D call uncertain. TRBV23-1 is annotated as an ORF whose role is uncertain. The CDR3 spans 13 residues. With 2 bases removed from V and 10 bases from J, the gap between germline ends came to 9 bases.

The chain employs TRBV7-5 and TRBJ2-7; TRBD1, as called in the table, went unchecked against the DNA. TRBV7-5 is assigned pseudogene status. There are 16 residues in the CDR3. Here the CDR3 DNA reads TGTGCCAGAAGCTTAGTCATTTGGGCCTACGGATACGAGCAGTACTTC. Protein: CARSLVIWAYGYEQYF.

The CDR3 is CASSEGWQPQHF. CDR3 DNA sequence: TGTGCCAGCAGTGAAGGTTGGCAGCCCCAGCATTTT. The chain uses TRBV6-1 and TRBJ1-5; no reliable D call. Germline CDR1 is MNHNS and CDR2 is SASEGT. The CDR3 extends over 12 amino acids. Between the trimmed V and J ends, which lost 1 base and 7 bases, there was a span of 5 bases.

V gene TRBV5-1 combines with J gene TRBJ2-2; 9 bases fit TRBD1. V trimming: 0 bases; J trimming: 0 bases; junction bases outside the gene matches: 6. CDR1 and CDR2 (germline): SGHRS, YFSETQ. There are 18 residues in the CDR3. The CDR3 region is CASSLAPTGGPNTGELFF. The CDR3 DNA follows: TGCGCCAGCAGCTTGGCCCCGACAGGGGGTCCGAACACCGGGGAGCTGTTTTTT.

V gene TRBV21-1 combines with J gene TRBJ1-6. TRBV21-1 is a listed pseudogene. The CDR3 has 20 residues. The CDR3 sequence is CASSKVFGSGYYSYNSPLHF. Here the CDR3 DNA reads TGTGCCAGCAGCAAAGTTTTCGGCAGCGGCTACTACTCCTATAATTCACCCCTCCACTTT.

About this clone: At one end the junction does not follow the germline gene, possibly because of a read error. J is TRBJ1-2 and V is TRBV12-3 or TRBV12-4; D unresolved. The length of the CDR3 is 11 residues. Written as DNA, the CDR3 is TGTGCCAGCAGATCCAGATCTAATCTCGCCTTC. This translates into CASRSRSNLAF.

The rearrangement uses TRBV12-1 and TRBJ2-3; TRBD2, as called in the table, went unchecked against the DNA. TRBV12-1 is marked as a pseudogene. The CDR3 consists of 16 residues. As DNA, the CDR3 is TGTGCCAGCAGCCCCCGTGTTAGCGGGTGCTCAGATACGCAGTATTTT. Amino acid sequence: CASSPRVSGCSDTQYF.

The rearrangement links TRBV7-6 to TRBJ1-1; D gene unclear. V gave up 1 base and J gave up 2 bases, with 11 bases separating them. Looked up from germline, CDR1 is SGHVS and CDR2 is FNYEAQ. CDR3 size: 15 residues. CDR3 loop: CASSLDVGINTEAFF. The CDR3 nucleotides read TGTGCCAGCAGCTTAGACGTTGGGATAAACACTGAAGCTTTCTTT. The whole variable domain, filled in from reference TRBV7-6 and TRBJ1-1, reads GAGVSQSPRYKVTKRGQDVALRCDPISGHVSLYWYRQALGQGPEFLTYFNYEAQQDKSGLPNDRFSAERPEGSISTLTIQRTEQRDSAMYRCASSLDVGINTEAFFGQGTRLTVV.

The rearrangement links TRBV28 to TRBJ1-5; D might be TRBD1 (5 bases). Per the germline V gene, CDR1 is MDHEN and CDR2 is SYDVKM. CDR3 size: 14 residues. V lost 9 bases and J lost 4, with 16 bases in between. The CDR3 sequence: CASSRVGRNQPQHF. The DNA of the CDR3 is TGTGCCAGTTCCAGGGTTGGGAGAAATCAGCCCCAGCATTTT.

The CDR3 nucleotides read TGTGCCAGCAGCTTCCCTTCATCACTGGACTATGGCTACACCTTC. Its protein product is CASSFPSSLDYGYTF. The chain couples TRBV7-9 to TRBJ1-2; D uncertain. Germline values: CDR1 SEHNR, CDR2 FQNEAQ (reference sequence). CDR3 length equals 15 residues. Deletions cut 3 bases from V and 3 bases from J, with 14 bases between.

This chain links TRBV29-1 with TRBJ1-1; D is undetermined. The ends were cut back, 7 bases at V and 7 bases at J, with 19 bases in the middle. CDR3 size: 13 residues. Germline V gene data show CDR1 as SQVTM and CDR2 as ANQGSEA. CDR3 sequence (DNA): TGCAGCGCCGCTCCTAGACTCAATAATGAAGCTTTCTTT. The encoded protein is CSAAPRLNNEAFF. Together with reference TRBV29-1 and TRBJ1-1, the CDR3 gives the full variable domain: SAVISQKPSRDICQRGTSLTIQCQVDSQVTMMFWYRQQPGQSLTLIATANQGSEATYESGFVIDKFPISRPNLTFSTLTVSNMSPEDSSIYLCSAAPRLNNEAFFGQGTRLTVV.

This chain connects TRBV7-2 to TRBJ2-7; 9 bases match TRBD1. CDR3 length: 14 amino acids. CDR1 is SGHTA and CDR2 is FQGNSA in the germline V gene. Trimming cost V 5 bases and J 3 bases; bases outside gene matches: 5. CDR3: CASSRGQGRYEQYF. The CDR3 DNA reads TGTGCCAGCAGCCGGGGACAGGGCCGCTACGAGCAGTACTTC.

The V and J genes are TRBV7-3 and TRBJ2-1; 9 bases line up with TRBD2. V shed 5 bases, J shed 6 bases, and the junction held 8 bases outside the gene matches. Germline-derived CDR1 and CDR2 are SGHTA and FQGTGA. The CDR3 length is 15 residues. The CDR3: CASSQEASGVNEQFF. The CDR3 region has the DNA TGTGCCAGCAGCCAGGAGGCTAGCGGGGTCAATGAGCAGTTCTTC. Drawing the rest from reference TRBV7-3 and TRBJ2-1, the complete variable domain is GAGVSQTPSNKVTEKGKYVELRCDPISGHTALYWYRQSLGQGPEFLIYFQGTGAADDSGLPNDRFFAVRPEGSVSTLKIQRTERGDSAVYLCASSQEASGVNEQFFGPGTRLTVL.